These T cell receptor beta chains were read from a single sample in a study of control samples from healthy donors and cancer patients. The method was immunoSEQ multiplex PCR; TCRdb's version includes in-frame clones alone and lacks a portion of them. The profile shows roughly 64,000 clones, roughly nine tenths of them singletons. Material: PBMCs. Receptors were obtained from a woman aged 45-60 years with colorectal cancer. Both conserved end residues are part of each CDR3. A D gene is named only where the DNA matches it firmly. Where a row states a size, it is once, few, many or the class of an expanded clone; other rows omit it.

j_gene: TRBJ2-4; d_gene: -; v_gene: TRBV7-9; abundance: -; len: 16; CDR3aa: CASSLLLDPAKNIQYF; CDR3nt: TGTGCCAGCAGCTTGCTCCTTGATCCAGCCAAAAACATTCAGTACTTC
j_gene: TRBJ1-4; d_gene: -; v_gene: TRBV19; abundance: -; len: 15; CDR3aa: CASSASTSTNEKLFF; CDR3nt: TGTGCCAGTAGTGCTTCGACTTCGACTAATGAAAAACTGTTTTTT
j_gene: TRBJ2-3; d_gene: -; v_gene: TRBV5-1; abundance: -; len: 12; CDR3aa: CASRDPVDTQYF; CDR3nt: TGCGCCAGCAGGGACCCCGTCGATACGCAGTATTTT
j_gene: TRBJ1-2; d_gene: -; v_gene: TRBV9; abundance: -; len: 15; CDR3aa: CASSAVPLDAYGYTF; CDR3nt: TGTGCCAGCAGCGCCGTCCCATTGGACGCTTATGGCTACACCTTC
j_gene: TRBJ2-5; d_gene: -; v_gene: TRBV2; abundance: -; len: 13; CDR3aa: CAAREGSRETQYF; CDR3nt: TGTGCCGCCAGAGAAGGGAGTAGAGAGACCCAGTACTTC
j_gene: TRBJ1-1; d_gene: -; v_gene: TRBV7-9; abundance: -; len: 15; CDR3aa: CASSPGGRKNTEAFF; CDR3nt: TGTGCCAGCAGCCCGGGGGGCCGAAAGAACACTGAAGCTTTCTTT
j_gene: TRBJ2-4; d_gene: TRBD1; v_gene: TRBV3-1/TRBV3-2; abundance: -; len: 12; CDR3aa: CASSQETDRLDF; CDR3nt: TGTGCCAGCAGCCAAGAAACGGACAGGTTGGACTTC
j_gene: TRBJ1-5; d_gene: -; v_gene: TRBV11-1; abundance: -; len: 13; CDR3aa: CASSLKSNQPQHF; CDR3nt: TGTGCCAGCAGCTTGAAAAGCAATCAGCCCCAGCATTTT
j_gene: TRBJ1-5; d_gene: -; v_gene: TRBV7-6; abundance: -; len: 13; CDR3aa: CASARQTNQPQHF; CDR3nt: TGTGCCAGCGCTCGACAGACAAATCAGCCCCAGCATTTT
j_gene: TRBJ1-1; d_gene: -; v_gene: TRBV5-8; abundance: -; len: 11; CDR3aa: CASRIEIKAFF; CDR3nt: TGTGCCAGCAGGATAGAAATTAAAGCTTTCTTT
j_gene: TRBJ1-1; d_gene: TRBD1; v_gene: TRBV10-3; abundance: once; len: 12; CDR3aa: CAIRDRETEAFF; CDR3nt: TGTGCCATCAGGGACAGGGAAACTGAAGCTTTCTTT
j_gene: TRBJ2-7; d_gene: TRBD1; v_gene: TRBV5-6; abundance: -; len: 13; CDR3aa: CASSAWTGGEQYF; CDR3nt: TGTGCCAGCAGTGCGTGGACAGGCGGCGAGCAGTACTTC
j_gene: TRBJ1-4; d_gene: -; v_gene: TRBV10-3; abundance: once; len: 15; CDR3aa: CAISERAATNEKLFF; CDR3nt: TGTGCCATCAGTGAGAGGGCAGCAACTAATGAAAAACTGTTTTTT
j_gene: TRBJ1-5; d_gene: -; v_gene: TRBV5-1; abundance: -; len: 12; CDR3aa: CASSVRDQPQHF; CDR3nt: TGCGCCAGCAGCGTCAGGGATCAGCCCCAGCATTTT
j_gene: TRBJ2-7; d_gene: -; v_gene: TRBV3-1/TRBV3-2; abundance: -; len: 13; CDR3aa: CASSQGGPSEQYF; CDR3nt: TGTGCCAGCAGCCAAGGGGGACCGAGCGAGCAGTACTTC
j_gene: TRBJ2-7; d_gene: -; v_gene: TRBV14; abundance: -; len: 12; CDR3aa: CASSLADYEQYF; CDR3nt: TGTGCCAGCAGCCTTGCGGACTACGAGCAGTACTTC
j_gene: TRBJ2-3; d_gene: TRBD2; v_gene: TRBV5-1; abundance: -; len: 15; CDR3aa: CASSLAGKVPDTQYF; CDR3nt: TGCGCCAGCAGCTTAGCGGGGAAAGTCCCAGATACGCAGTATTTT
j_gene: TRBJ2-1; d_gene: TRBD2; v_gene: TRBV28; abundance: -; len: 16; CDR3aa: CASRTFSGPTYNEQFF; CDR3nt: TGTGCCAGCAGAACTTTTAGCGGGCCGACCTACAATGAGCAGTTCTTC
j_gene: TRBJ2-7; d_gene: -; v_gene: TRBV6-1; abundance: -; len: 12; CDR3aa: CASSELPFEQYF; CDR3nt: TGTGCCAGCAGTGAACTCCCGTTCGAGCAGTACTTC
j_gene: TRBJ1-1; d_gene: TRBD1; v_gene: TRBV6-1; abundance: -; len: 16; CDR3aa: CASSEQQGVGNTEAFF; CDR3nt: TGTGCCAGCAGTGAACAACAGGGGGTAGGGAACACTGAAGCTTTCTTT
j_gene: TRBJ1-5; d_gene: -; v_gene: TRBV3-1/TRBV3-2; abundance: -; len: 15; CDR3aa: CASSRGGGNYQPQHF; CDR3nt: TGTGCCAGCAGCCGAGGCGGGGGGAATTATCAGCCCCAGCATTTT
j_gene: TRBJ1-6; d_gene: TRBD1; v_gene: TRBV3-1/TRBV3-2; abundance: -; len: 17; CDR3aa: CASSQGTGYLRYSPLHF; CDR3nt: TGTGCCAGCAGCCAAGGGACAGGTTATTTACGGTATTCACCCCTCCACTTT
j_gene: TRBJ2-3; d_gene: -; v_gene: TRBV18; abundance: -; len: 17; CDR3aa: CASSPSTGGYRGDTQYF; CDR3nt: TGTGCCAGCTCACCCTCGACAGGAGGCTACCGGGGGGATACGCAGTATTTT
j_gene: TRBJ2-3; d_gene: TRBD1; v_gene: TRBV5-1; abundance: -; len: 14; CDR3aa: CASSSGQPRDTQYF; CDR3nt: TGCGCCAGCAGCTCGGGACAGCCCCGAGATACGCAGTATTTT
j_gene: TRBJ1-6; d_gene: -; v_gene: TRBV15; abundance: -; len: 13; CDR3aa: CATSRGPVEPLHF; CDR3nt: TGTGCCACCAGCAGAGGTCCGGTAGAACCCCTCCACTTT
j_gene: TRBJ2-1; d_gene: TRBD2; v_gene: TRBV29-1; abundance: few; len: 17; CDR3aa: CSVDLWGTSGRAVEQFF; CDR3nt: TGCAGCGTTGACTTATGGGGGACTAGCGGGAGGGCCGTTGAGCAGTTCTTC
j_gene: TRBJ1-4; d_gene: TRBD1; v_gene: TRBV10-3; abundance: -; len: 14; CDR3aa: CAIRAGTDNEKLFF; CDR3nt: TGTGCCATCAGAGCCGGGACAGATAATGAAAAACTGTTTTTT
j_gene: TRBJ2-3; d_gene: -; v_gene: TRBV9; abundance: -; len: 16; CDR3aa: CASSEADLPSTDTQYF; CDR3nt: TGTGCCAGCAGCGAGGCGGATCTCCCCTCGACAGATACGCAGTATTTT
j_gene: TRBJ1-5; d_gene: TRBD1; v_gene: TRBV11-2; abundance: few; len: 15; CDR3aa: CASSPGQGANQPQHF; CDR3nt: TGTGCCAGCAGCCCAGGGCAGGGGGCGAATCAGCCCCAGCATTTT
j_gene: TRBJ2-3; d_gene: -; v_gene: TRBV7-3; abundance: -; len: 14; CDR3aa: CASSEGFGTDTQYF; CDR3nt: TGTGCCAGCAGCGAAGGATTCGGGACAGATACGCAGTATTTT
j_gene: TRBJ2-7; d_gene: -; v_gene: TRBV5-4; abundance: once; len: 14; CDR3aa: CASSLGNRDYEQYF; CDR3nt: TGTGCCAGCAGCTTGGGCAACAGAGACTACGAGCAGTACTTC
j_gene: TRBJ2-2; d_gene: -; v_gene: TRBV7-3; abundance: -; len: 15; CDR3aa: CASSLGVFNTGELFF; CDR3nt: TGTGCCAGCAGCTTAGGGGTTTTTAACACCGGGGAGCTGTTTTTT
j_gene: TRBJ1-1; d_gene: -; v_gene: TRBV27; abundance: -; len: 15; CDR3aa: CASRSWGEGSTEAFF; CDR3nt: TGTGCCAGCAGATCCTGGGGGGAGGGAAGCACTGAAGCTTTCTTT
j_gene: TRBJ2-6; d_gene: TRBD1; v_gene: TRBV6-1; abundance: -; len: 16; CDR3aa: CASSEAQGAGANVLTF; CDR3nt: TGTGCCAGCAGTGAAGCTCAGGGGGCGGGGGCCAACGTCCTGACTTTC
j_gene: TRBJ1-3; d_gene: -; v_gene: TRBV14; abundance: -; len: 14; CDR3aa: CASSPAGSGNTIYF; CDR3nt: TGTGCCAGCAGCCCCGCCGGATCTGGAAACACCATATATTTT
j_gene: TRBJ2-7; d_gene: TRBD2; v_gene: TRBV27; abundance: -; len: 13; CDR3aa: CASRTSGRFEQYF; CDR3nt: TGTGCCAGCAGGACTAGCGGGAGGTTCGAGCAGTACTTC
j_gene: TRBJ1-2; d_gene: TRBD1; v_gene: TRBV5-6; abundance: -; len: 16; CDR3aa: CASSLRDRVVIYGYTF; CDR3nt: TGTGCCAGCAGCTTGAGGGACAGGGTTGTTATCTATGGCTACACCTTC
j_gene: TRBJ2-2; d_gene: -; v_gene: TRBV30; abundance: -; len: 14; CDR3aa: CAWDRQAGTGELFF; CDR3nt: TGTGCCTGGGATCGACAGGCAGGCACCGGGGAGCTGTTTTTT